The clone carrying this T cell receptor beta chain was seen once. Its antigen remains unknown. The germline V gene has CDR1 MNHEY and CDR2 SMNVEV (reference sequence). CDR3 length: 15 amino acids. V gave up 8 bases and J gave up 8 bases; unmatched junction bases: 14. This sample is drawn from a study of CD4 T cells in relation to SARS-CoV-2 and coronaviruses. Data came from immunoSEQ multiplex PCR; TCRdb stores just in-frame clones and leaves some out. The sample lists some 16,000 clones, about 80% seen once, with about a tenth in the top ten. The unexposed donors gave CD4+ T cells in about 2010-2019, prior to COVID-19. Isolation of CD4+ T cells took place after around eleven days in culture. Cells permitting, SARS-CoV-2 S/N and four cold-coronavirus spikes were tested on unexposed-donor CD4+ T cells.

The chain employs TRBV27 and TRBJ2-4; 8 nucleotides match TRBD1. The sequencing input was CD4+ T cells from PBMCs, cultured in vitro. This TCR was recovered from a human donor in good health. The CDR3 DNA sequence: TGTGCCAGCCGTCTCGGGCCCTACAGGGGGGACATTCAGTACTTC. This sequence encodes CASRLGPYRGDIQYF.